This TCR beta chain was sequenced for a study of shared clonotypes between healthy human individuals. This clone came up a few times. Each subset's genomic DNA was shared equally among a number of immunoSEQ plates. TCRdb keeps only in-frame clones here, not all; method: immunoSEQ multiplex PCR. This table has about 2.3 million clones, under 95% appearing once. Germline V gives CDR1 SGHNT, CDR2 YYREEE (reference sequence). This CDR3 has 15 amino acids. The V gene lost 3 bases and the J gene lost 4 bases, with 16 bases spanning the gap. The gene calls are TRBV5-4 and TRBJ1-1; D remains ambiguous. This TCR came from a man between 18 and 35 years old in good health. Some clones in this sample may be carry-over from other donors' samples. Sequenced sample: naive CD4+ T cells from PBMCs. Subset meaning: CD45RA+ positively selected. The CDR3 region is CASSSPRGKGTEAFF. CDR3 in DNA: TGTGCCAGCAGCTCCCCCCGGGGTAAGGGCACTGAAGCTTTCTTT.